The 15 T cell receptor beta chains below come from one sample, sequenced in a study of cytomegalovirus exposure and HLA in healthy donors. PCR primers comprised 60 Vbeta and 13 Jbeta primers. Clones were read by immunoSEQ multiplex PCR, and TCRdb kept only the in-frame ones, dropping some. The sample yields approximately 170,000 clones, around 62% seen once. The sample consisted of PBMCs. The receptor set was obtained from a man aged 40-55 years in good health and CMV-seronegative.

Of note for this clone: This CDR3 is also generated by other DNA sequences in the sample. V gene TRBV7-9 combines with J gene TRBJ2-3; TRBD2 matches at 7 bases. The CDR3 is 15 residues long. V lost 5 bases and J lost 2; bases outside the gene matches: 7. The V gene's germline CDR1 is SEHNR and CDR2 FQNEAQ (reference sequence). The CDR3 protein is CASSEGLVNTDTQYF. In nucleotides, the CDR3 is TGTGCCAGCAGCGAAGGACTAGTCAACACAGATACGCAGTATTTT.

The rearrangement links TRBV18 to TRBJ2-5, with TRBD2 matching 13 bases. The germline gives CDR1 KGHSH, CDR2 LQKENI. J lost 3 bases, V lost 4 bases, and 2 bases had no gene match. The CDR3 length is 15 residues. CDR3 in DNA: TGTGCCAGCTCACGAGGACTAGCGGGAGAAGAGACCCAGTACTTC. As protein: CASSRGLAGEETQYF.

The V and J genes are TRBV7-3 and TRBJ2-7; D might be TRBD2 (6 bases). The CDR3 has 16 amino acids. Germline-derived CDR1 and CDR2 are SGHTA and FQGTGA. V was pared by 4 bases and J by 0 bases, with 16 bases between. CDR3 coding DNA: TGTGCCAGCAGCTCAGCCATAGCGGTCTTCTCCTACGAGCAGTACTTC. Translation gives CASSSAIAVFSYEQYF.

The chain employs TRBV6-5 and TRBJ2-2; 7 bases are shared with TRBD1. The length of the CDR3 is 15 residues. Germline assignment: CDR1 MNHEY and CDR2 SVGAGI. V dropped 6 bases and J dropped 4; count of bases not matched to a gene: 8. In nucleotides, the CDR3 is TGTGCCAGCAGGACCCCGGGACAGAGCACCGGGGAGCTGTTTTTT. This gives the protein CASRTPGQSTGELFF.

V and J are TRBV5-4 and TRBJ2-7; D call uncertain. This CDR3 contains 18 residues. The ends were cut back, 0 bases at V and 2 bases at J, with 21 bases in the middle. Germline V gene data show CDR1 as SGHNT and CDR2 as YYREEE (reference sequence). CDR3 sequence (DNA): TGTGCCAGCAGCTTGGGGGCAAACCGTTACGGTCACGCCTACGAGCAGTACTTC. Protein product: CASSLGANRYGHAYEQYF.

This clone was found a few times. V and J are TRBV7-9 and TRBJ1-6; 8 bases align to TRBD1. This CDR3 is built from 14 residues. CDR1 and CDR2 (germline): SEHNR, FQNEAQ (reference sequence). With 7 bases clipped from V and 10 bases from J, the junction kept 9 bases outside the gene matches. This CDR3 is CASTSTGGGSPLHF. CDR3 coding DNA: TGTGCCAGCACCTCTACAGGGGGTGGATCACCCCTCCACTTT.

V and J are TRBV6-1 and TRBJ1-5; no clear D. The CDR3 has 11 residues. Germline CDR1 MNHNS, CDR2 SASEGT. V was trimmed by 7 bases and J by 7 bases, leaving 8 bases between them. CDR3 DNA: TGTGCCAGCATGCGGGGACAGCCCCAGCATTTT. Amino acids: CASMRGQPQHF.

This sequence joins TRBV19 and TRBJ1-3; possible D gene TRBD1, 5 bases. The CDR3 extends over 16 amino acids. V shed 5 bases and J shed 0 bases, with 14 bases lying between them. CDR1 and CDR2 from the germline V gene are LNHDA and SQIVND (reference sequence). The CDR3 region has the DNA TGTGCCAGTAGTCTCTCACCAGGGTTCTCTGGAAACACCATATATTTT. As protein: CASSLSPGFSGNTIYF.

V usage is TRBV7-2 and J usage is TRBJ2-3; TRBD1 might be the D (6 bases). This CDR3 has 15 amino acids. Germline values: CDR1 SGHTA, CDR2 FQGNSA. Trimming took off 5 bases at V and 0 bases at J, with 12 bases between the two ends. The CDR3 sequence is CASSGAGTSTDTQYF. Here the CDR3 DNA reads TGTGCCAGCAGCGGCGCCGGGACAAGCACAGATACGCAGTATTTT.

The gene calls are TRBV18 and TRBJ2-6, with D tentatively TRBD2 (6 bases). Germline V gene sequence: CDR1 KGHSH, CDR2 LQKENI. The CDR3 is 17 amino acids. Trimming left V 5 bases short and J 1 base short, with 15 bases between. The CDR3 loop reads CASSGGLVLSGANVLTF. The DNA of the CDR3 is TGTGCCAGCTCAGGAGGGCTAGTCTTATCTGGGGCCAACGTCCTGACTTTC.

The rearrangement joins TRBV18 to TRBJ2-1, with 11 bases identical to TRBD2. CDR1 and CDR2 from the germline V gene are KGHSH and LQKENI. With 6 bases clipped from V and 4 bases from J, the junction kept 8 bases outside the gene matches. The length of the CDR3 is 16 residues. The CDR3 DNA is TGTGCCAGCTCGCTATTAGCGGGAGGGTCATACAATGAGCAGTTCTTC. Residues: CASSLLAGGSYNEQFF. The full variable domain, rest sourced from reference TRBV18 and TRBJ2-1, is NAGVMQNPRHLVRRRGQEARLRCSPMKGHSHVYWYRQLPEEGLKFMVYLQKENIIDESGMPKERFSAEFPKEGPSILRIQQVVRGDSAAYFCASSLLAGGSYNEQFFGPGTRLTVL.

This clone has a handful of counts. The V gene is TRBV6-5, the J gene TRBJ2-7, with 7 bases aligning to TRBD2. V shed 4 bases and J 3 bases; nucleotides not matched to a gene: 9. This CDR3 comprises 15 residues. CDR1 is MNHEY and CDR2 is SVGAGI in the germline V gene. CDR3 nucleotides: TGTGCCAGCAGTTTTGGTTCTGGCGGGGGCTACGAGCAGTACTTC. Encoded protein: CASSFGSGGGYEQYF.

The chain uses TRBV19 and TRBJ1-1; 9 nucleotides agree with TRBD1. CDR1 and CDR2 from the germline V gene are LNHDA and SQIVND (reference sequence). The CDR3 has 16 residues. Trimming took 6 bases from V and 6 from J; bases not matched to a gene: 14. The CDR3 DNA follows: TGTGCCAGTAGCGCTTTAACAGGGGGCGTCGGCTCTGAAGCTTTCTTT. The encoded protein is CASSALTGGVGSEAFF.

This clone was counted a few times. DNA of the CDR3: TGCGCCAGCAGCTCGGATGGGACACTTTATGGTGAAGCTTTCTTT. It is translated as CASSSDGTLYGEAFF. The J gene is TRBJ1-1, the V gene TRBV5-1; TRBD1 is a possible D gene (6 bases). V was clipped by 3 bases and J by 7 bases, with 19 bases between them. This CDR3 is built from 15 residues. Germline assignment: CDR1 SGHRS and CDR2 YFSETQ.

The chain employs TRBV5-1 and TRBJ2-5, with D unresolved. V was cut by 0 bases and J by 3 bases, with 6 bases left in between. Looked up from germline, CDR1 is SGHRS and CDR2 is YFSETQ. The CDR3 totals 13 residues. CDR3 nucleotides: TGCGCCAGCAGCTTGGCCCGGGAAGAGACCCAGTACTTC. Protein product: CASSLAREETQYF.